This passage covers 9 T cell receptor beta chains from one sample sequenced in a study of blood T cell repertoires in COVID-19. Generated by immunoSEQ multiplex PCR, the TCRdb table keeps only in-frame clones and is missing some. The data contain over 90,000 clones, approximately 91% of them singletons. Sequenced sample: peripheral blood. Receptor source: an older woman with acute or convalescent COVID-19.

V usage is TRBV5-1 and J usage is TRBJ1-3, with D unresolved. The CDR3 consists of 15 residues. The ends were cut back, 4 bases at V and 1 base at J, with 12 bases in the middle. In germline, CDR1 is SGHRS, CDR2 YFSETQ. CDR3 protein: CASSPDGGSGNTIYF. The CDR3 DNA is TGCGCCAGCAGCCCGGACGGAGGATCTGGAAACACCATATATTTT.

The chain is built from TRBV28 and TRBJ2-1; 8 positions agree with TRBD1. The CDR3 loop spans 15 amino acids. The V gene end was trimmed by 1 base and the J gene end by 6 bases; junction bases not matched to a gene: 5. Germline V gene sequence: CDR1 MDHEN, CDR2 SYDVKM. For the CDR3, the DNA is TGTGCCAGCAGTTTATTGGGGACAGGAGGCAATGAGCAGTTCTTC. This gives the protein CASSLLGTGGNEQFF.

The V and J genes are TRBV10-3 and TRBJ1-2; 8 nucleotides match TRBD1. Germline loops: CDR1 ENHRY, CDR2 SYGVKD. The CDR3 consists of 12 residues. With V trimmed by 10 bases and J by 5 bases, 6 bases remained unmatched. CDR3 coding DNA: TGTGCCACAATGGGACAGGCTTATGGCTACACCTTC. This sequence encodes CATMGQAYGYTF.

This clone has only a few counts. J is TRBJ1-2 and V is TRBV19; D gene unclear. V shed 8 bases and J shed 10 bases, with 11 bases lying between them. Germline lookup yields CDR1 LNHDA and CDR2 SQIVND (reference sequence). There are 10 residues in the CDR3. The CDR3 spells CASGEWAYTF. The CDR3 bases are TGTGCCAGTGGGGAGTGGGCCTACACCTTC.

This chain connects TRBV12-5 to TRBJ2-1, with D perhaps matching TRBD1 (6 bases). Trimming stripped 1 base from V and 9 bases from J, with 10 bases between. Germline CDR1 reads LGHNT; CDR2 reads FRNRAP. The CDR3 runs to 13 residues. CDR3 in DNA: TGTGCTAGTGGTTTGGGGACAGTCGGTGAGCAGTTCTTC. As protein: CASGLGTVGEQFF.

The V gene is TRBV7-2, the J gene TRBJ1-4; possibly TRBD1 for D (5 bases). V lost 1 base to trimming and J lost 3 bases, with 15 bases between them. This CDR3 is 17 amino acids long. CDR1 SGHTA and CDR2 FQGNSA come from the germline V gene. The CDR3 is CASSLVGGTGANEKLFF. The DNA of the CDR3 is TGTGCCAGCAGCTTAGTGGGGGGGACCGGGGCTAATGAAAAACTGTTTTTT.

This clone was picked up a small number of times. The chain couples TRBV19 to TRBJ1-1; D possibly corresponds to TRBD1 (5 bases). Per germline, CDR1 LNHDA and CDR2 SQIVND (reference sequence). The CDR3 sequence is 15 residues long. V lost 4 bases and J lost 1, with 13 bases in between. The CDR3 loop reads CASSTTPGGNTEAFF. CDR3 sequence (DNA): TGTGCCAGTAGTACCACTCCGGGGGGGAACACTGAAGCTTTCTTT.

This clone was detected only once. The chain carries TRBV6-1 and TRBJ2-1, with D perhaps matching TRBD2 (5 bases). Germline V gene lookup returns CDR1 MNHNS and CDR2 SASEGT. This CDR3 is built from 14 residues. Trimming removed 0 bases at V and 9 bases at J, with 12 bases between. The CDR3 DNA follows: TGTGCCAGCAGTGAAGCGTGGAGGACGAGTGAGCAGTTCTTC. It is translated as CASSEAWRTSEQFF.

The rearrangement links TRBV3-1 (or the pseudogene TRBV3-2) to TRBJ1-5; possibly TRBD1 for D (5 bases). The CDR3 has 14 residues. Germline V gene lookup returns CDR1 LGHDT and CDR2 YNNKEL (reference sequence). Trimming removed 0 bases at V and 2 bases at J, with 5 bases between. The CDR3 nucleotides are TGTGCCAGCAGCCAAGACAGGGGCAATCAGCCCCAGCATTTT. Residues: CASSQDRGNQPQHF.